What follows are 11 T cell receptor beta chains derived from one specimen sequenced in a study of T cell responses to AZD1222 COVID-19 vaccine. Sequenced by immunoSEQ multiplex PCR; TCRdb stores in-frame clones only, minus some. The sample has roughly 120,000 clones, about 82% seen once. The sequencing used peripheral blood, collected on day 0 of AZD1222 vaccination. The receptors come from an adult in good health.

This clone was found a few times. CDR3 bases: TGTGCCGGCCTGGGTGGTGGAAACACCATATATTTT. Protein sequence: CAGLGGGNTIYF. The chain uses TRBV6-5 and TRBJ1-3; D remains unclear. The CDR3 loop spans 12 amino acids. V lost 11 bases, J lost 3 bases, and 11 bases lay in between. The germline CDR1 and CDR2 sequences are MNHEY and SVGAGI.

V and J are TRBV10-3 and TRBJ2-3, with 9 bases identical to TRBD2. This CDR3 spans 15 amino acids. After removal of 1 base from V and 1 base from J, the junction contained 0 bases not matched to a gene. The germline V gene has CDR1 ENHRY and CDR2 SYGVKD. The CDR3 here is CAISELAGGTDTQYF. CDR3 bases: TGTGCCATCAGTGAGTTAGCGGGGGGCACAGATACGCAGTATTTT.

This clone was detected a few times. This chain links TRBV6-4 with TRBJ2-3; D remains ambiguous. Looked up from germline, CDR1 is MRHNA and CDR2 is SNTAGT. V lost 0 bases, J lost 3 bases, and 13 bases lay in between. The CDR3 has 16 residues. The CDR3 is CASSDSSVAHTDTQYF. Here the CDR3 DNA reads TGTGCCAGCAGTGACTCGAGTGTGGCACATACAGATACGCAGTATTTT.

The chain carries TRBV10-3 and TRBJ2-2, with 15 nucleotides matching TRBD2. Germline assignment: CDR1 ENHRY and CDR2 SYGVKD. This CDR3 is built from 18 residues. The V segment lost 9 bases and the J segment 0 bases; nucleotides outside the gene matches: 8. In DNA form, the CDR3 reads TGTGCCATGACCTCGGGACTAGCGGGGGGCCCGAACACCGGGGAGCTGTTTTTT. Protein: CAMTSGLAGGPNTGELFF.

V and J are TRBV28 and TRBJ2-7, with D tentatively TRBD1 (6 bases). There are 12 residues in the CDR3. V dropped 4 bases and J dropped 7 bases, with 11 bases sitting between them. Germline assignment: CDR1 MDHEN and CDR2 SYDVKM. In nucleotides, the CDR3 is TGTGCCAGCAGTTATGGGGGCAGGGAGCAGTACTTC. Its protein is CASSYGGREQYF.

This clone was seen once. The V call is TRBV10-1, the J call TRBJ1-1, with a possible D match to TRBD1 (5 bases). Per the germline V gene, CDR1 is WNHNN and CDR2 is SYGVQD (reference sequence). V was pared by 0 bases and J by 4 bases, with 9 bases between. The CDR3 loop spans 14 amino acids. The CDR3 DNA reads as TGCGCCAGCAGTGAGTCGGGGGAAGGCACTGAAGCTTTCTTT. Translating gives CASSESGEGTEAFF.

This chain uses TRBV11-2 with TRBJ1-4; D possibly corresponds to TRBD1 (6 bases). The germline V gene encodes CDR1 SGHAT and CDR2 FQNNGV. Trimming pared 6 bases from V and 5 bases from J, leaving 13 bases between. The CDR3 length is 14 residues. The CDR3 loop is CASSIGGLNEKLFF. As DNA, the CDR3 is TGTGCCAGCAGTATCGGGGGGCTGAATGAAAAACTGTTTTTT.

The rearrangement joins TRBV19 to TRBJ1-4; D is possibly TRBD1 (6 bases). Trimming removed 5 bases from V and 8 bases from J, with 15 bases in between. Germline V gene data show CDR1 as LNHDA and CDR2 as SQIVND (reference sequence). The CDR3 consists of 14 residues. CDR3 in DNA: TGTGCCAGTAGTTGGACAGTGGACGACGAAAAACTGTTTTTT. This sequence encodes CASSWTVDDEKLFF.

This chain joins TRBV30 and TRBJ1-3; TRBD1 is a possible D gene (6 bases). CDR3 size: 13 residues. The V gene's germline CDR1 is GTSNPN and CDR2 SVGIG (reference sequence). Trimming cost V 0 bases and J 10 bases, with 13 bases left between them. The CDR3 coding sequence is TGTGCCTGGAGTGTACGAGAAGGGGGTACCATATATTTT. This encodes CAWSVREGGTIYF.

This clone was seen a few times. The chain has TRBV6-2 or TRBV6-3 and TRBJ1-5, with TRBD1 identical over 9 bases. Germline CDR1 and CDR2: MNHEY and SVGEGT. The CDR3 totals 17 residues. V dropped 2 bases and J dropped 2; count of bases not matched to a gene: 7. The chain's CDR3 is CASSYRDRELGNQPQHF. The DNA for the CDR3 is TGTGCCAGCAGTTACCGGGACAGGGAATTGGGCAATCAGCCCCAGCATTTT.

V usage is TRBV4-1 and J usage is TRBJ1-1, with 7 bases identical to TRBD1. The CDR3 contains 15 residues. Germline values: CDR1 MGHRA, CDR2 YSYEKL. J was trimmed by 5 bases and V by 3 bases; bases with no gene match: 9. In DNA form, the CDR3 reads TGCGCCAGCAGCCATATTACCACAGGGGTTACTGAAGCTTTCTTT. It translates to CASSHITTGVTEAFF.